Shown below are 32 T cell receptor beta chains from a single sample sequenced in a study of cytomegalovirus exposure and HLA in healthy donors. The PCR made use of 60 Vbeta and 13 Jbeta primers. Assay used: immunoSEQ multiplex PCR; TCRdb lists only in-frame clones, some missing. Among 170,000 or so clones listed, more than 80% were seen once. The material sequenced was PBMCs. The source is a man aged 18 to 35 in good health and CMV-seronegative.

The chain employs TRBV11-1 and TRBJ2-1; no clear D gene. CDR3 size: 12 residues. V was trimmed by 5 bases and J by 1 base, leaving 3 bases between them. Looked up from germline, CDR1 is SGHAT and CDR2 is FQDESV (reference sequence). CDR3 DNA sequence: TGTGCCAGCAGCCGGTCCTACAATGAGCAGTTCTTC. Translating it yields CASSRSYNEQFF.

This clone was counted once. J is TRBJ1-4 and V is TRBV2; D gene ambiguous. Germline CDR1 and CDR2: SNHLY and FYNNEI. The CDR3 extends over 12 amino acids. V was shortened by 1 base and J by 7 bases, with 4 bases between the two germline ends. The CDR3 coding sequence is TGTGCCAGCAGTGAAGGGGCTGAAAAACTGTTTTTT. Translated, it gives CASSEGAEKLFF.

This rearrangement joins TRBV19 to TRBJ1-2; D is perhaps TRBD1 (5 bases). Germline V CDR1 and CDR2: LNHDA, SQIVND (reference sequence). Trimming took off 6 bases at V and 6 bases at J, with 14 bases between the two ends. The CDR3 covers 13 residues. The CDR3, as DNA: TGTGCCAGTAGGCAGGGTCTGGGTGATGGCTACACCTTC. Protein: CASRQGLGDGYTF. The full variable domain, its missing parts supplied by reference TRBV19 and TRBJ1-2, is DGGITQSPKYLFRKEGQNVTLSCEQNLNHDAMYWYRQDPGQGLRLIYYSQIVNDFQKGDIAEGYSVSREKKESFPLTVTSAQKNPTAFYLCASRQGLGDGYTFGSGTRLTVV.

This clone has more than one count but fewer than ten. The chain is built from TRBV28 and TRBJ1-4; D is ambiguous. V dropped 7 bases and J dropped 10 bases, with 10 bases sitting between them. Per the germline V gene, CDR1 is MDHEN and CDR2 is SYDVKM. CDR3 length: 11 residues. In DNA form, the CDR3 reads TGTGCCAGCATTGAAGGAGGAAAACTGTTTTTT. Translated: CASIEGGKLFF.

Only one count was recorded for this clone. The V call is TRBV18, the J call TRBJ2-7, with 7 bases lining up with TRBD1. Germline loops: CDR1 KGHSH, CDR2 LQKENI. There are 15 residues in the CDR3. Trimming removed 3 bases from V and 2 bases from J; junction bases left unmatched: 7. CDR3 DNA sequence: TGTGCCAGCTCACCTACCAACAGGGGACCCTACGAGCAGTACTTC. This translates into CASSPTNRGPYEQYF.

The chain combines TRBV5-1 with TRBJ1-6; D gene ambiguous. CDR3 length: 13 residues. Trimming took 7 bases from V and 5 from J, leaving 10 bases between them. CDR1 and CDR2 (germline): SGHRS, YFSETQ. CDR3 in DNA: TGCGCCAGCGCACATAACAATAATTCACCCCTCCACTTT. Protein product: CASAHNNNSPLHF.

The rearrangement links TRBV27 to TRBJ1-5; 8 bases fit TRBD1. Trimming cost V 4 bases and J 0 bases; bases outside gene matches: 8. In germline, CDR1 is MNHEY, CDR2 SMNVEV (reference sequence). The CDR3 contains 17 residues. CDR3 sequence reads: CASSSRTGLNSNQPQHF. CDR3 in DNA: TGTGCCAGCAGTTCCCGGACAGGGCTTAATAGCAATCAGCCCCAGCATTTT.

This clone was picked up a small number of times. This chain joins TRBV6-6 and TRBJ2-1; 7 bases match TRBD2. CDR1 and CDR2 from the germline V gene are MNHNY and SVGAGI (reference sequence). V lost 4 bases to trimming and J lost 3 bases; unmatched junction nucleotides: 3. The length of the CDR3 is 14 residues. The DNA of the CDR3 is TGTGCCAGCAGTTGGAGCGGGAACTACAATGAGCAGTTCTTC. Translated: CASSWSGNYNEQFF.

The CDR3 reads CSVEVQSYEQYF. The CDR3 DNA sequence: TGCAGCGTTGAAGTACAGTCCTACGAGCAGTACTTC. The rearrangement uses TRBV29-1 and TRBJ2-5, with D uncertain. The assigned J gene may be wrong: the sequence end matches TRBJ2-7 better. This CDR3 is built from 12 residues. CDR1 is SQVTM and CDR2 is ANQGSEA in the germline V gene.

This chain joins TRBV4-2 and TRBJ2-5, with 9 bases lining up with TRBD1. The CDR3 length is 14 residues. Trimming took 4 bases from V and 5 from J; bases not matched to a gene: 5. The germline CDR1 and CDR2 sequences are LGHNA and YNFKEQ. The CDR3 DNA reads TGTGCCAGCAGCCGAGACAGGGGGACGGAGACCCAGTACTTC. It specifies CASSRDRGTETQYF.

The chain uses TRBV7-9 and TRBJ2-1; tentatively, D is TRBD2 (7 bases). The CDR3 loop spans 12 amino acids. CDR1 and CDR2 from the germline V gene are SEHNR and FQNEAQ (reference sequence). Trimming pared 8 bases from V and 8 bases from J, leaving 13 bases between. DNA for the CDR3: TGTGCCAGCGCAACGGGGGGCTATGAGCAGTTCTTC. Encoded protein: CASATGGYEQFF.

This chain joins TRBV19 and TRBJ1-3, with D perhaps TRBD1 (5 bases). Trimming cost V 3 bases and J 0 bases, with 6 bases left between them. The V gene's germline CDR1 is LNHDA and CDR2 SQIVND (reference sequence). This CDR3 comprises 14 residues. The CDR3 DNA follows: TGTGCCAGTAGTATGACAGTCTCTGGAAACACCATATATTTT. Translating gives CASSMTVSGNTIYF.

The rearrangement uses TRBV6-6 and TRBJ2-3; D unclear. Per germline, CDR1 MNHNY and CDR2 SVGAGI (reference sequence). Trimming left V 0 bases short and J 2 bases short, with 12 bases between. This CDR3 has 16 residues. The DNA for the CDR3 is TGTGCCAGCAGTTACTCGAGCAGGCTACACACAGATACGCAGTATTTT. Its translation: CASSYSSRLHTDTQYF.

This clone has a single count. The V call is TRBV28, the J call TRBJ2-7, with 10 positions matching TRBD2. Germline V gives CDR1 MDHEN, CDR2 SYDVKM. This CDR3 has 17 residues. The junction had 12 bases not matched to a gene; V was cut back by 7 bases and J by 0 bases. CDR3 coding DNA: TGTGCCAGCAACGGGGGGCCAGCGGGAGGGAGCTCCTACGAGCAGTACTTC. This translates into CASNGGPAGGSSYEQYF. Full variable domain (rest looked up from reference TRBV28 and TRBJ2-7): DVKVTQSSRYLVKRTGEKVFLECVQDMDHENMFWYRQDPGLGLRLIYFSYDVKMKEKGDIPEGYSVSREKKERFSLILESASTNQTSMYLCASNGGPAGGSSYEQYFGPGTRLTVT.

CDR3 region: CASSQGQGASGELFF. The DNA of the CDR3 is TGTGCCAGCAGTCAGGGACAGGGTGCTAGCGGGGAGCTGTTTTTT. This chain joins TRBV7-2 and TRBJ2-2; 9 bases fit TRBD1. The germline V gene encodes CDR1 SGHTA and CDR2 FQGNSA. The length of the CDR3 is 15 residues. V shed 6 bases and J 7 bases; nucleotides not matched to a gene: 9.

A remark on this clone: One junction end does not reproduce the germline sequence, and a read error may be involved. The chain employs TRBV7-9 and TRBJ1-1; TRBD1 agrees at 7 bases. This CDR3 region has 16 residues. The V gene's germline CDR1 is SEHNR and CDR2 FQNEAQ (reference sequence). The CDR3 DNA is TGTTCCAGCACCACACAGAAGGGACAGAAAAACACTGAAGCTTTCTTT. Translated: CSSTTQKGQKNTEAFF.

The genes are TRBV7-3 and TRBJ2-1; D gene ambiguous. Germline V gives CDR1 SGHTA, CDR2 FQGTGA. The V and J ends lost 2 bases and 8 bases respectively, with 10 bases between them. This CDR3 has 13 amino acids. The CDR3 spells CASSLLGGDEQFF. The CDR3 DNA follows: TGTGCCAGCAGCTTACTCGGCGGTGATGAGCAGTTCTTC. Together with reference TRBV7-3 and TRBJ2-1, the CDR3 gives the full variable domain: GAGVSQTPSNKVTEKGKYVELRCDPISGHTALYWYRQSLGQGPEFLIYFQGTGAADDSGLPNDRFFAVRPEGSVSTLKIQRTERGDSAVYLCASSLLGGDEQFFGPGTRLTVL.

J is TRBJ2-5 and V is TRBV27, with 11 bases aligning to TRBD2. The germline CDR1 and CDR2 sequences are MNHEY and SMNVEV (reference sequence). The CDR3 is 13 amino acids. The J segment lost 9 bases and the V segment lost 6 bases, leaving 6 bases of the junction unmatched. CDR3 sequence (DNA): TGTGCCAGCAGGTCTAGCGGGGGGATGTCCCAGTACTTC. Translation gives CASRSSGGMSQYF.

This chain joins TRBV28 and TRBJ1-1; maybe TRBD1 (5 bases). CDR1 and CDR2 from the germline V gene are MDHEN and SYDVKM. This CDR3 region has 15 residues. Trimming left V 7 bases short and J 0 bases short, with 15 bases between. The CDR3 sequence: CASIRPGGMNTEAFF. CDR3 DNA: TGTGCCAGCATTCGACCCGGGGGGATGAACACTGAAGCTTTCTTT.

The rearrangement links TRBV6-1 to TRBJ2-7; tentatively, D is TRBD2 (6 bases). The CDR3 contains 13 residues. V was shortened by 10 bases and J by 1 base, with 14 bases between the two germline ends. Per germline, CDR1 MNHNS and CDR2 SASEGT. DNA for the CDR3: TGTGCCACCGCCCGGGACTTTTCCTACGAGCAGTACTTC. Its translation: CATARDFSYEQYF.

The chain combines TRBV19 with TRBJ2-3; perhaps TRBD1 as D (6 bases). CDR1 LNHDA and CDR2 SQIVND come from the germline V gene (reference sequence). Trimming cost V 1 base and J 6 bases, with 14 bases left between them. The CDR3 contains 15 residues. CDR3 coding DNA: TGTGCCAGTAGTATAGGGGACACCAAAAGGGATACGCAGTATTTT. Translated: CASSIGDTKRDTQYF.

This rearrangement joins TRBV4-2 to TRBJ2-3, with 9 bases that match TRBD2. V trimming: 0 bases; J trimming: 1 base; junction bases outside the gene matches: 5. Germline assignment: CDR1 LGHNA and CDR2 YNFKEQ. This CDR3 is 17 amino acids long. The chain's CDR3 is CASSQDGLAGRTDTQYF. The CDR3 region has the DNA TGTGCCAGCAGCCAAGATGGGCTAGCGGGGCGCACAGATACGCAGTATTTT.

The rearrangement links TRBV9 to TRBJ1-6; D might be TRBD1 (6 bases). The CDR3 contains 18 residues. V was trimmed by 4 bases and J by 0 bases, leaving 17 bases between them. Germline CDR1 reads SGDLS; CDR2 reads YYNGEE. The CDR3 here is CASSLKRDTRSYNSPLHF. Here the CDR3 DNA reads TGTGCCAGCAGCCTGAAACGGGACACTCGCTCCTATAATTCACCCCTCCACTTT.

The rearrangement links TRBV4-3 to TRBJ2-2, with 8 bases fitting TRBD2. This CDR3 is 19 amino acids long. Germline CDR1 is LGHNA and CDR2 is YSLEER. With V trimmed by 0 bases and J by 3 bases, 12 bases remained unmatched. The CDR3 spells CASSQEWGSGRVYTGELFF. CDR3 in DNA: TGCGCCAGCAGCCAAGAGTGGGGCAGCGGGAGAGTGTACACCGGGGAGCTGTTTTTT.

This clone was counted a few times. The rearrangement links TRBV29-1 to TRBJ1-2, with D perhaps TRBD1 (6 bases). CDR3 size: 13 residues. Germline V gene lookup returns CDR1 SQVTM and CDR2 ANQGSEA. With 4 bases removed from V and 7 bases from J, the gap between germline ends came to 16 bases. This chain's CDR3 is CSVASGGQGGYTF. Written as DNA, the CDR3 is TGCAGCGTTGCTTCCGGGGGGCAGGGTGGCTACACCTTC.

The V and J genes are TRBV6-4 and TRBJ2-1; D ambiguous. The CDR3 runs 13 residues. Germline loops: CDR1 MRHNA, CDR2 SNTAGT. Trimming removed 2 bases from V and 9 bases from J, with 11 bases in between. CDR3 nucleotides: TGTGCCAGCAGTGACAAGCTGAACGGTGAGCAGTTCTTC. It codes for CASSDKLNGEQFF.

This chain joins TRBV19 and TRBJ1-1; 7 positions match TRBD1. The J segment lost 7 bases and the V segment lost 7 bases, leaving 12 bases of the junction unmatched. Germline V gives CDR1 LNHDA, CDR2 SQIVND (reference sequence). This CDR3 contains 14 residues. CDR3 coding DNA: TGTGCCAGTACCTTGACAGGGACCGCTAGTGAAGCTTTCTTT. Its protein is CASTLTGTASEAFF.

The rearrangement uses TRBV28 and TRBJ2-7; the match to TRBD2 covers 14 bases. The CDR3 is 16 residues long. The germline gives CDR1 MDHEN, CDR2 SYDVKM. V dropped 5 bases and J dropped 6; count of bases not matched to a gene: 9. The CDR3 protein is CASSPSGLAGASEQYF. The CDR3 DNA reads TGTGCCAGCAGTCCTTCGGGACTAGCGGGAGCTTCCGAGCAGTACTTC. Full variable domain (rest looked up from reference TRBV28 and TRBJ2-7): DVKVTQSSRYLVKRTGEKVFLECVQDMDHENMFWYRQDPGLGLRLIYFSYDVKMKEKGDIPEGYSVSREKKERFSLILESASTNQTSMYLCASSPSGLAGASEQYFGPGTRLTVT.

The gene calls are TRBV7-9 and TRBJ1-2; TRBD1 matches 7 bases. V lost 4 bases and J lost 8; bases outside the gene matches: 10. Germline V gene lookup returns CDR1 SEHNR and CDR2 FQNEAQ (reference sequence). The length of the CDR3 is 14 residues. The CDR3 DNA reads as TGTGCCAGCAGCTGGTCGGGACAGAAAGAAGGCTACACCTTC. Amino acids: CASSWSGQKEGYTF.

The J gene is TRBJ2-5, the V gene TRBV14, with 7 positions matching TRBD1. J lost 1 base, V lost 3 bases, and 5 bases had no gene match. The CDR3 consists of 15 residues. Germline loops: CDR1 SGHDN, CDR2 FVKESK. CDR3 in amino acids: CASSHRQGRQETQYF. In DNA form, the CDR3 reads TGTGCCAGCAGCCACCGACAGGGTCGCCAAGAGACCCAGTACTTC.

The chain is built from TRBV28 and TRBJ1-5, with no clear D. This CDR3 is built from 13 residues. Trimming took off 5 bases at V and 4 bases at J, with 9 bases between the two ends. The germline V gene encodes CDR1 MDHEN and CDR2 SYDVKM. Written as DNA, the CDR3 is TGTGCCAGCAGTCCCTTCGGGAATCAGCCCCAGCATTTT. Translation: CASSPFGNQPQHF.

The gene calls are TRBV25-1 and TRBJ1-2, with 8 nucleotides matching TRBD1. Germline CDR1 and CDR2: MGHDK and SYGVNS. The J segment lost 8 bases and the V segment lost 8 bases, leaving 7 bases of the junction unmatched. The CDR3 is made up of 12 amino acids. The CDR3 here is CASLAGGGGYTF. CDR3 DNA: TGTGCCAGCCTAGCAGGGGGCGGCGGCTACACCTTC.